Each of the 27 T cell receptor beta chains below was sequenced from the same sample in a study of shared clonotypes between healthy human individuals. The protocol was immunoSEQ multiplex PCR, while the TCRdb copy is restricted to in-frame clones and leaves out a portion. Of around 1,900,000 clones listed, roughly 95% were seen once; the top ten hold around 1.7%. CD45RO-negative, CCR7-selected cells formed the naive CD8 fraction, which excluded terminally differentiated effector memory CD45RA+ cells. Input material: naive CD8+ T cells from PBMCs. The receptors come from a man aged 18-30 years in good health. Some clones in this sample may be carry-over from other donors' samples.

The J gene is TRBJ1-1, the V gene TRBV9; the match to TRBD1 covers 7 bases. The CDR3 has 14 residues. The V and J ends lost 0 bases and 7 bases, in that order; junction bases with no gene match: 6. Germline CDR1 is SGDLS and CDR2 is YYNGEE. The CDR3 region is CASSVGGGAGEAFF. In DNA, the CDR3 is TGTGCCAGCAGCGTAGGAGGGGGCGCGGGTGAAGCTTTCTTT.

The chain employs TRBV6-1 and TRBJ1-2; TRBD1 agrees at 10 bases. This CDR3 has 14 amino acids. Germline V gives CDR1 MNHNS, CDR2 SASEGT. Germline trimming cut 1 base from V and 8 bases from J; bases unmatched to any gene: 4. This CDR3 is CASSEVGTGAGYTF. The CDR3 DNA sequence: TGTGCCAGCAGTGAAGTAGGGACAGGGGCCGGCTACACCTTC.

The chain links TRBV9 to TRBJ1-2; unclear D gene. This CDR3 region has 15 residues. The germline V gene encodes CDR1 SGDLS and CDR2 YYNGEE. The germline V and J ends were trimmed by 2 bases and 1 base, with 12 bases remaining between them. Written as DNA, the CDR3 is TGTGCCAGCAGCGTTGGGTTCAGTCTTAACTATGGCTACACCTTC. The encoded protein is CASSVGFSLNYGYTF.

This chain joins TRBV5-1 and TRBJ2-1, with 8 bases matching TRBD2. Looked up from germline, CDR1 is SGHRS and CDR2 is YFSETQ. The ends lost 3 bases at V and 5 bases at J; junction bases unmatched: 7. The length of the CDR3 is 15 residues. The CDR3 nucleotides are TGCGCCAGCAGCTACGGACTAGCAAATGACAATGAGCAGTTCTTC. It specifies CASSYGLANDNEQFF.

This chain connects TRBV28 to TRBJ1-5, with 10 nucleotides matching TRBD1. Germline V gene data show CDR1 as MDHEN and CDR2 as SYDVKM. The CDR3 consists of 16 residues. V shed 5 bases and J 5 bases; nucleotides not matched to a gene: 9. CDR3 DNA: TGTGCCAGCAGTATGACAGGGGGCCAGGAGGATCAGCCCCAGCATTTT. It is translated as CASSMTGGQEDQPQHF.

The V and J genes are TRBV27 and TRBJ2-7, with D perhaps TRBD1 or TRBD2 (5 bases each). The length of the CDR3 is 16 residues. The germline V and J ends were trimmed by 5 bases and 0 bases, with 17 bases remaining between them. The germline CDR1 and CDR2 sequences are MNHEY and SMNVEV (reference sequence). CDR3 in amino acids: CASSPLEWGSSYEQYF. CDR3 sequence (DNA): TGTGCCAGCAGTCCCCTCGAGTGGGGGAGCTCCTACGAGCAGTACTTC.

The chain carries TRBV4-3 and TRBJ1-2; D is unclear. With 0 bases removed from V and 4 bases from J, the gap between germline ends came to 15 bases. The CDR3 is 16 residues long. Germline assignment: CDR1 LGHNA and CDR2 YSLEER. Here the CDR3 DNA reads TGCGCCAGCAGCCAAGATGTAGGAGGCTGGGCCTATGGCTACACCTTC. This gives the protein CASSQDVGGWAYGYTF.

The chain is built from TRBV5-1 and TRBJ2-5; unclear D gene. The J call is in doubt because the DNA end fits TRBJ2-7 better. CDR3 length: 11 amino acids. Germline lookup yields CDR1 SGHRS and CDR2 YFSETQ. The CDR3 DNA sequence: TGCGCCAGCAGGGCCTCTTACGAGCAGTACTTC. It encodes CASRASYEQYF.

This clone appeared a few times. The J gene is TRBJ1-4, the V gene TRBV2; unclear D gene. Trimming shortened V by 4 bases and J by 4 bases, and 4 bases separated the two germline ends. The germline V gene encodes CDR1 SNHLY and CDR2 FYNNEI. The CDR3 has 12 residues. CDR3 DNA sequence: TGTGCCAGCAGTGTACATAATGAAAAACTGTTTTTT. Its protein product is CASSVHNEKLFF.

The chain recombines TRBV9 with TRBJ2-3; D is perhaps TRBD2 (7 bases). The CDR3 sequence is 17 residues long. V was trimmed by 3 bases and J by 0 bases, leaving 17 bases between them. Germline CDR1 reads SGDLS; CDR2 reads YYNGEE. The CDR3 loop is CASSEGGTSPSTDTQYF. The CDR3 DNA sequence: TGTGCCAGCAGCGAGGGGGGGACTTCCCCTAGCACAGATACGCAGTATTTT.

The V call is TRBV7-3, the J call TRBJ1-3, with D unresolved. The CDR3 length is 13 residues. V shed 6 bases and J shed 5 bases, with 11 bases lying between them. Germline CDR1 and CDR2: SGHTA and FQGTGA. The CDR3 protein is CASRRRGRNTIYF. Written as DNA, the CDR3 is TGTGCCAGCAGACGCAGAGGACGAAACACCATATATTTT.

V usage is TRBV5-4 and J usage is TRBJ2-7, with D hard to call. The CDR3 contains 13 residues. Germline-derived CDR1 and CDR2 are SGHNT and YYREEE (reference sequence). V lost 1 base and J lost 5, with 10 bases in between. The CDR3 DNA follows: TGTGCCAGCAGCTTGTCTCTTGGGAACGAGCAGTACTTC. This encodes CASSLSLGNEQYF.

The chain recombines TRBV6-1 with TRBJ2-7; D not certain. Germline V CDR1 and CDR2: MNHNS, SASEGT. The CDR3 extends over 14 amino acids. The V gene lost 3 bases and the J gene lost 4 bases, with 13 bases spanning the gap. This CDR3 reads CASSEAVVGYEQYF. The CDR3 nucleotides are TGTGCCAGCAGTGAGGCGGTTGTTGGATACGAGCAGTACTTC.

For this clone: A read error may account for a junction end that differs from germline. The chain employs TRBV28 and TRBJ2-4; D perhaps matches TRBD2 (7 bases). The CDR3 is made up of 14 amino acids. Germline CDR1 MDHEN, CDR2 SYDVKM. The CDR3 DNA reads as TGTGCCAGCAGCTTATTAGGGGGGGAACGCATTCAGTACTTC. Translation: CASSLLGGERIQYF.

CDR3 residues: CASSRVRVGNNEQFF. In nucleotides, the CDR3 is TGTGCCAGCAGTAGGGTGAGGGTCGGAAACAATGAGCAGTTCTTC. The chain is built from TRBV2 and TRBJ2-1, with a tentative D call TRBD2 (5 bases). The germline V gene has CDR1 SNHLY and CDR2 FYNNEI. V lost 5 bases and J 5 bases, leaving 16 bases between the germline ends. The CDR3 loop spans 15 amino acids.

The V call is TRBV27, the J call TRBJ2-3; D remains ambiguous. The CDR3 is made up of 12 amino acids. CDR1 MNHEY and CDR2 SMNVEV come from the germline V gene (reference sequence). Trimming shortened V by 4 bases and J by 2 bases, and 4 bases separated the two germline ends. DNA for the CDR3: TGTGCCAGCAGTTCAGACACAGATACGCAGTATTTT. Protein: CASSSDTDTQYF.

This clone was observed once. Within the sample, other DNA sequences also encode this same CDR3. This chain connects TRBV10-3 to TRBJ1-5, with D possibly matching TRBD1 (5 bases). The CDR3 extends over 13 amino acids. V dropped 6 bases and J dropped 1 base, with 7 bases sitting between them. Germline CDR1 and CDR2: ENHRY and SYGVKD. The CDR3 DNA follows: TGTGCCATCAGGCGGGGCAGCAATCAGCCCCAGCATTTT. Translated, it gives CAIRRGSNQPQHF.

This clone showed up just once. The J gene is TRBJ1-2, the V gene TRBV6-1; 8 positions match TRBD1. V shed 0 bases, J shed 6 bases, and the junction held 3 bases outside the gene matches. CDR1 and CDR2 (germline): MNHNS, SASEGT. The CDR3 runs 14 residues. As DNA, the CDR3 is TGTGCCAGCAGTGAAGCGGCCAGGGGGCATGGCTACACCTTC. It yields the protein CASSEAARGHGYTF.

The chain uses TRBV5-4 and TRBJ2-1; no firm D call. Germline CDR1 SGHNT, CDR2 YYREEE (reference sequence). The CDR3 runs 12 residues. Trimming took off 5 bases at V and 7 bases at J, with 10 bases between the two ends. The CDR3: CASSEEGNEQFF. In DNA form, the CDR3 reads TGTGCCAGCAGTGAAGAAGGGAATGAGCAGTTCTTC.

The chain is built from TRBV27 and TRBJ2-1; 12 bases are shared with TRBD2. The CDR3 sequence is 19 residues long. Germline V gene lookup returns CDR1 MNHEY and CDR2 SMNVEV (reference sequence). V dropped 4 bases and J dropped 5; count of bases not matched to a gene: 15. The CDR3 reads CASSSITTLAGGFHNEQFF. CDR3 nucleotide sequence: TGTGCCAGCAGTTCGATAACCACCCTAGCGGGAGGGTTCCACAATGAGCAGTTCTTC.

This sequence joins TRBV7-9 and TRBJ2-7, with 14 bases lining up with TRBD2. The CDR3 covers 14 residues. Germline values: CDR1 SEHNR, CDR2 FQNEAQ (reference sequence). Germline trimming cut 5 bases from V and 11 bases from J; bases unmatched to any gene: 8. In DNA, the CDR3 is TGTGCCAGCAGCGTTGGACTAGCGGGAGGTTTGGAGTACTTC. Its translation is CASSVGLAGGLEYF.

V gene TRBV30 combines with J gene TRBJ2-4; TRBD1 agrees at 7 bases. The CDR3 contains 18 residues. The V and J ends lost 3 bases and 14 bases, in that order; junction bases with no gene match: 28. The V gene's germline CDR1 is GTSNPN and CDR2 SVGIG (reference sequence). CDR3 DNA: TGTGCCTGGAGCCCAAAGTACTACGCCGGGACAGTCGGACTCTTGGAGTACTTC. Protein product: CAWSPKYYAGTVGLLEYF.

This chain connects TRBV7-8 to TRBJ2-7; TRBD1 aligns across 10 bases. This CDR3 comprises 14 residues. Germline assignment: CDR1 SGHVS and CDR2 FQNEAQ. The V segment lost 3 bases and the J segment 3 bases; nucleotides outside the gene matches: 2. CDR3 sequence: CASSFRTGGYEQYF. CDR3 coding DNA: TGTGCCAGCAGCTTCCGGACAGGGGGCTACGAGCAGTACTTC.

The rearrangement uses TRBV7-8 and TRBJ2-7; D is uncertain. CDR1 SGHVS and CDR2 FQNEAQ come from the germline V gene. V lost 2 bases, J lost 2 bases, and 13 bases lay in between. This CDR3 region has 15 residues. The CDR3 protein is CASSLRASSPYEQYF. CDR3 nucleotides: TGTGCCAGCAGCTTACGGGCTAGTAGTCCCTACGAGCAGTACTTC.

The chain uses TRBV6-6 and TRBJ1-5, with D possibly matching TRBD1 (6 bases). Trimming stripped 2 bases from V and 6 bases from J, with 11 bases between. The CDR3 runs to 14 residues. Germline CDR1 is MNHNY and CDR2 is SVGAGI (reference sequence). The CDR3: CASSYAGGLQPQHF. In nucleotides, the CDR3 is TGTGCCAGCAGTTACGCGGGGGGCCTTCAGCCCCAGCATTTT.

CDR3 bases: TGTGCCAGCAGCCCCCGGGGCAGGGGGACCTACGAGCAGTACTTC. Residues: CASSPRGRGTYEQYF. The rearrangement links TRBV14 to TRBJ2-7; the match to TRBD1 covers 7 bases. The CDR3 has 15 amino acids. CDR1 is SGHDN, CDR2 FVKESK, per germline. J was trimmed by 2 bases and V by 4 bases; bases with no gene match: 8. Full variable domain (outside the CDR3, taken from reference TRBV14 and TRBJ2-7): EAGVTQFPSHSVIEKGQTVTLRCDPISGHDNLYWYRRVMGKEIKFLLHFVKESKQDESGMPNNRFLAERTGGTYSTLKVQPAELEDSGVYFCASSPRGRGTYEQYFGPGTRLTVT.

The CDR3 DNA follows: TGTGCCAGCAGCTTAGCTCTTTTACAGGGAAACGAGCAGTACTTC. Encoded protein: CASSLALLQGNEQYF. The chain couples TRBV7-2 to TRBJ2-7; D may be TRBD1 (6 bases). Germline CDR1 SGHTA, CDR2 FQGNSA. V was clipped by 0 bases and J by 5 bases, with 14 bases between them. CDR3 length equals 15 residues.